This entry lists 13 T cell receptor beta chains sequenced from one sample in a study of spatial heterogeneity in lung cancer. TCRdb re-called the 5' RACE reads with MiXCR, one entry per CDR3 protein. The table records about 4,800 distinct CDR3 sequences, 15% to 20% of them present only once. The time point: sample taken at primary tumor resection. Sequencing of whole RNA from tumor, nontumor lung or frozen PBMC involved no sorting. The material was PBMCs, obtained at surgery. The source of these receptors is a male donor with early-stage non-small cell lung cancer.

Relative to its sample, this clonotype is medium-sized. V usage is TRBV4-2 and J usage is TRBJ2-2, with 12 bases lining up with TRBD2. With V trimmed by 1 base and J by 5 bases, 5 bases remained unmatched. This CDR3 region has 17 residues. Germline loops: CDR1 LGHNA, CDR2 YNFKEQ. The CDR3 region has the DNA TGTGCCAGCAGCCAAGCTGGACTAGCGGGGATGACCGGGGAGCTGTTTTTT. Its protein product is CASSQAGLAGMTGELFF.

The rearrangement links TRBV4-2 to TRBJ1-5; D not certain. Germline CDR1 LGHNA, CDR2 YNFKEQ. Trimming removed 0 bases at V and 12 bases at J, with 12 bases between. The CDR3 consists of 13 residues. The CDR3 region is CASSQDRSSDQHF. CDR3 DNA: TGTGCCAGCAGCCAAGATCGCTCCTCGGACCAGCATTTT.

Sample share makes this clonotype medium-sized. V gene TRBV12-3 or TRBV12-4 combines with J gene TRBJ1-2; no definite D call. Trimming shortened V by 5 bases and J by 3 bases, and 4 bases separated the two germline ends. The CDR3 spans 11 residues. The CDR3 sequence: CASSNYYGYTF. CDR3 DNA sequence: TGTGCCAGCAGTAATTACTATGGCTACACCTTC.

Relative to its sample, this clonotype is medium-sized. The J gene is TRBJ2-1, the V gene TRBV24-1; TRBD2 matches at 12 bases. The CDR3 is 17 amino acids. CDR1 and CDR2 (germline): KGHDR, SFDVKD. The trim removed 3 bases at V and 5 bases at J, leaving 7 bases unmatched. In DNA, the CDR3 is TGTGCCACCAGTGATGGCCGTGGACTAGCGGGAAACAATGAGCAGTTCTTC. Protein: CATSDGRGLAGNNEQFF.

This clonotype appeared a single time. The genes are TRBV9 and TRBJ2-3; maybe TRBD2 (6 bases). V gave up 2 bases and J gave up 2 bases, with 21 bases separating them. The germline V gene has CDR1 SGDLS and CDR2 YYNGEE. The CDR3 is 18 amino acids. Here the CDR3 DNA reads TGTGCCAGCAGCGTCGGGGGTGGGGCGGTTCCACACACAGATACGCAGTATTTT. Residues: CASSVGGGAVPHTDTQYF.

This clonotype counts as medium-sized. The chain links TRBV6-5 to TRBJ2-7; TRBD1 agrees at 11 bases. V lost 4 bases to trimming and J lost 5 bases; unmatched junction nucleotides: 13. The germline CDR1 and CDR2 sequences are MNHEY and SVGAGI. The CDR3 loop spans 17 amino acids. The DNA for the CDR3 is TGTGCCAGCAGTTCCCGGGACAGGGGGTTTCGTATGGACGAGCAGTACTTC. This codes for CASSSRDRGFRMDEQYF.

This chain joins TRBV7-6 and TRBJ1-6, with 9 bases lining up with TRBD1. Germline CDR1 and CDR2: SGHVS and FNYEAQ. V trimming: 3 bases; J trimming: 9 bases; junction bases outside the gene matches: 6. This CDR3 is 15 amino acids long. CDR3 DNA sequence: TGTGCCAGCAGCTTGGGGGACAGGGATGCTTCACCCCTCCACTTT. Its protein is CASSLGDRDASPLHF.

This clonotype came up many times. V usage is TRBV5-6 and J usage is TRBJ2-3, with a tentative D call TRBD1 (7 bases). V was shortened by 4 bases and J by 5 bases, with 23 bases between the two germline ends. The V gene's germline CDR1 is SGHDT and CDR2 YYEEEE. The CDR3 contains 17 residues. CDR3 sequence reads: CASSDWRVRGFGDTQYF. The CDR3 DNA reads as TGTGCCAGCAGCGACTGGAGGGTCAGGGGGTTTGGAGATACGCAGTATTTT. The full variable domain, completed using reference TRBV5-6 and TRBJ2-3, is DAGVTQSPTHLIKTRGQQVTLRCSPKSGHDTVSWYQQALGQGPQFIFQYYEEEERQRGNFPDRFSGHQFPNYSSELNVNALLLGDSALYLCASSDWRVRGFGDTQYFGPGTRLTVL.

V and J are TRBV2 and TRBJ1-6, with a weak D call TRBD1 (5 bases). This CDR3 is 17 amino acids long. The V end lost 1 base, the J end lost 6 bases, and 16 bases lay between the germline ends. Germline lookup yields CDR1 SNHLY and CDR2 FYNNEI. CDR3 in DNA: TGTGCCAGCAGTGAAGATTCGCCGGGACTGACTAATTCACCCCTCCACTTT. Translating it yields CASSEDSPGLTNSPLHF.

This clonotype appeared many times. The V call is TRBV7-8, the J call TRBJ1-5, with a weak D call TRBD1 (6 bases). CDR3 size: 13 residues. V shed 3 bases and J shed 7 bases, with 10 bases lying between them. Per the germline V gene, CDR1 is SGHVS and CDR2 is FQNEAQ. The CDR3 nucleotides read TGTGCCAGCAGCTTGAACAGGGTCCAGCCCCAGCATTTT. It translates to CASSLNRVQPQHF.

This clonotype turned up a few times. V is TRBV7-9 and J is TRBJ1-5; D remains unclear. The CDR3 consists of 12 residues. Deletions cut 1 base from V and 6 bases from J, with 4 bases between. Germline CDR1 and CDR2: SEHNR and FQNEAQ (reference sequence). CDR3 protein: CASSLDSQPQHF. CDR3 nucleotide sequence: TGTGCCAGCAGCTTAGATAGTCAGCCCCAGCATTTT.

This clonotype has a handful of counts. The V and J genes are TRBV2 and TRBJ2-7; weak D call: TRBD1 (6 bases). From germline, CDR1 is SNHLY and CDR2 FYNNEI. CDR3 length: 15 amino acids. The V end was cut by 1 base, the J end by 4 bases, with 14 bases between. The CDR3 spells CASSEDYRVKYEQYF. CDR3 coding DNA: TGTGCCAGCAGTGAAGATTACAGGGTTAAATACGAGCAGTACTTC.

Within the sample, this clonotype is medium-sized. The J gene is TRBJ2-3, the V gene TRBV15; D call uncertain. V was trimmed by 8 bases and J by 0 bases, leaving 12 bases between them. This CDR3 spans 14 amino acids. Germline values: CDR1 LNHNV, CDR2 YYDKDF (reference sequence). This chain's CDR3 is CATGPDRSTDTQYF. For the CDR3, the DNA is TGTGCCACCGGTCCGGACCGTAGCACAGATACGCAGTATTTT. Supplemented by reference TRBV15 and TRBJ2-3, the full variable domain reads DAMVIQNPRYQVTQFGKPVTLSCSQTLNHNVMYWYQQKSSQAPKLLFHYYDKDFNNEADTPDNFQSRRPNTSFCFLDIRSPGLGDTAMYLCATGPDRSTDTQYFGPGTRLTVL.